This T cell receptor beta chain was profiled in a study of T cells after posttransplantation cyclophosphamide. This clone was recorded many times. Its specificity is unknown. Study-level results: TRB clonality was highly associated with recipient CMV seropositivity and reactivation. Tissue-infiltrating T cells from skin or gut overlapped little with blood T cells.

Germline CDR1 reads MNHNY; CDR2 reads SVGAGI (reference sequence). The CDR3 totals 11 residues. The V gene lost 0 bases and the J gene lost 7 bases, with 3 bases spanning the gap. Sequenced by immunoSEQ multiplex PCR; TCRdb stores in-frame clones only, minus some. The sample was found to contain around 39,000 clones, and every one recurs. The genes are TRBV6-6 and TRBJ1-2; the D is unclear. Material: PBMCs. The source is a girl aged 5 to 17 in good health, CMV-negative, and a related stem cell transplant donor. The CDR3, as DNA: TGTGCCAGCAGTTACTCGGCTGGCTACACCTTC. Its protein product is CASSYSAGYTF.